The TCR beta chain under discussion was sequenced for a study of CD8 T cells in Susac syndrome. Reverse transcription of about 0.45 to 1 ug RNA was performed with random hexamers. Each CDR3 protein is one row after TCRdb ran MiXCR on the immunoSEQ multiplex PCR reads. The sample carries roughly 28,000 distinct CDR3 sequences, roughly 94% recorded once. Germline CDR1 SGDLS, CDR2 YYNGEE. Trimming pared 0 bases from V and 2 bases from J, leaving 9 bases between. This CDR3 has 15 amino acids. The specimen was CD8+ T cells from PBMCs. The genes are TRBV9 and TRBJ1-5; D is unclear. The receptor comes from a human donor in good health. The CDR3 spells CASSVGGSGNQPQHF. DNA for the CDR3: TGTGCCAGCAGCGTAGGTGGAAGCGGCAATCAGCCCCAGCATTTT.